Listed below are T cell receptor delta chains from one sample, sequenced in a study of gamma-delta chains in newborns, infants, children. TCRdb re-processed the reads using CATT. The sample gives roughly 4,400 delta-chain clones, around 35% of which show up once; about 14% is in the top ten. Specimen: blood. All receptors come from a child who received the measles vaccine. Each CDR3 is given with its conserved first and last residue. The D gene is left open where the match is weak. Only part of the rows carry a size: once, few, many, or a class if the clone is expanded.

clone size	J gene	V gene	D gene	CDR3 DNA	CDR3 protein
-	TRDJ1	TRDV1	TRDD3	TGTGCTCTTGGGGAACTCCCAAATTCCTGCTACTGGGGACAGTACACCGATAAACTCATCTTT	CALGELPNSCYWGQYTDKLIF
-	TRDJ1	TRDV1	TRDD3	TGTGCTCTTGGGGAACTCCAATTTCCGACTGGGGGCTACACCGATAAACTCATCTTT	CALGELQFPTGGYTDKLIF
-	TRDJ1	TRDV3	-	TGTGCCTCCATAGGCCTTCCTACGTCTTCTTACTGGGGGACACGCCTAGACACCGATAAACTCATCTTT	CASIGLPTSSYWGTRLDTDKLIF
-	TRDJ1	TRDV1	-	TGTGCCCTTGGGGAACCACGGCTTTTCCTTCCTAAGACCTGGGGGACCGATAAACTCATCTTT	CALGEPRLFLPKTWGTDKLIF
-	TRDJ4	TRDV1	TRDD3	TGTGCTCTTGGGGAACTAGTAATCCTTCCTTCACTGGGGGATACTAGACCCCTGATCTTT	CALGELVILPSLGDTRPLIF
-	TRDJ2	TRDV1	TRDD3	TGTGCTCTTGGGGAGTCCTCACAGGAGCCGGTCTTTAACTGGTCCCTCCTGGGGGATGGCAGGTGTGGTTTGACAGCACAACTCTTCTTT	CALGESSQEPVFNWSLLGDGRCGLTAQLFF
few	TRDJ1	TRDV2	TRDD3	TGTGCCGGGAAGGTACTGGGGGATTTCGTCGATAAACTCATCTTT	CAGKVLGDFVDKLIF
few	TRDJ1	TRDV3	TRDD3	TGTGCCTGCTGCTTCCTACCCTGGGGGATAGACACCGATAAACTCATCTTT	CACCFLPWGIDTDKLIF
-	TRDJ2	TRDV1	TRDD3	TGTGCTCTTGGGGGAAGGAGCCGACCGTGGGGGACCCTCCATGATTTGACAGCACAGCTCTTCTTT	CALGGRSRPWGTLHDLTAQLFF
-	TRDJ1	TRAV29/DV5	TRDD3	TGTGCAGCAAGCGCGCTTGGGGGGCTACTGGGGGATACGCGTGGCGATAAACTCATCTTT	CAASALGGLLGDTRGDKLIF
-	TRDJ1	TRDV1	TRDD3	TGTGCTCTTGGGGATCATCCCGCAACTCAATCCTGGGGGATGCGAGCTTACACCGATAAACTCATCTTT	CALGDHPATQSWGMRAYTDKLIF
-	TRDJ1	TRDV3	TRDD3	TGTGCCTTACCTATTGGCTTACAGCTGGGGGATCCTGAAGGGCAACTCATCTTT	CALPIGLQLGDPEGQLIF
-	TRDJ1	TRDV1	TRDD3	TGTGCTCTTGGGCCCGAGATCTACCTCTTGGGTGGGGGATACCAGTACACCGATAAACTCATCTTT	CALGPEIYLLGGGYQYTDKLIF
-	TRDJ1	TRDV1	-	TGTGCTCTTGGGGAACTAAAAATCCTACGGTTGAAGCTGGGGATCTATCACACCGATAAACTCATCTTT	CALGELKILRLKLGIYHTDKLIF
medium-sized	TRDJ1	TRDV2	-	TGTGCCTGTGAATGTGGACCTGATATAGACAATAAACTCATCTTT	CACECGPDIDNKLIF
once	TRDJ1	TRDV2	TRDD3	TGCGCCTGTGACACCGGTTGGGGGACAGGGCTCATCTTT	CACDTGWGTGLIF
-	TRDJ1	TRDV1	-	TGTGCTCTTGGGGAACTTTATGAACTTTACTTCTCTTTTCGTTACTGGGTTCGGTACACCGATAAACTCATCTTT	CALGELYELYFSFRYWVRYTDKLIF
-	TRDJ1	TRDV3	TRDD3	TGTGCCGGATCCAAATCCCCCTACTGGGGGATTGGGGACACCGATAAACTCATCTTT	CAGSKSPYWGIGDTDKLIF
few	TRDJ1	TRDV1	-	TGTGCTCTTGGGGACATAACCCTTCCCCTCATACTGACTCACACCGATAAACTCATCTTT	CALGDITLPLILTHTDKLIF
once	TRDJ1	TRDV3	TRDD3	TGTGCCTTTGTAGCCCCTACTCTCGTACTGGGGGATACGACGGAAATCAACACCGATAAACTCATCTTT	CAFVAPTLVLGDTTEINTDKLIF
-	TRDJ1	TRDV3	-	TGTGCCTTTCTCTACGCCGATAAACTCATCTTT	CAFLYADKLIF
few	TRDJ1	TRDV2	TRDD3	TGTGCCTGTGACACCCACATGGGGGATACGCATCCGACGGGCGCCGATAAACTCATCTTT	CACDTHMGDTHPTGADKLIF
-	TRDJ1	TRDV3	-	TGTGCCTCTCCTTCCCACCTGAACTGGGGATACACCGATAAACTCATCTTT	CASPSHLNWGYTDKLIF
-	TRDJ1	TRDV1	-	TGTGCTCTTGGGGAACTACCCGCGGGCTCGCTTCCTTCCCCCTCCCCGTACACCGATAAACTCATCTTT	CALGELPAGSLPSPSPYTDKLIF
-	TRDJ1	TRDV1	-	TGTGCTCTTGGGGGCCCAGGCCCTTCCTACTACCCCTTGAGGGGGATACGCTGGGGTGATAAACTCATCTTT	CALGGPGPSYYPLRGIRWGDKLIF
few	TRDJ3	TRDV2	TRDD3	TGTGCCTGTGACTCTACCGTTCCGTACTGGGGGACGAGAAGCTCCTGGGACACCCGACAGATGTTTTTC	CACDSTVPYWGTRSSWDTRQMFF
-	TRDJ1	TRDV2	-	TGTGCCTGTGACACGAGCCTTACTACTTTACTGGGAGGACGGGGCACCGATAAACTCATCTTT	CACDTSLTTLLGGRGTDKLIF
-	TRDJ1	TRDV1	TRDD3	TGTGCTCTTGGGAACCGAGCCTTTTACTGGGGGATACGCTCAGCCGATAAACTCATCTTT	CALGNRAFYWGIRSADKLIF
-	TRDJ3	TRDV2	-	TGTGCCTGTGACTCAGATCCCCCTCTCTGGACAAGCTCCTGGGACACCCGACAGATGTTTTTC	CACDSDPPLWTSSWDTRQMFF
-	TRDJ1	TRDV1	-	TGTGCTCTTGGGGAATATCTGGGGCTTACCGATAAACTCATCTTT	CALGEYLGLTDKLIF
-	TRDJ1	TRDV1	TRDD3	TGTGCTCTTGGGGAGCCCCCTCCTCAGTACTGGGGCCGGAAGAAACTCATCTTT	CALGEPPPQYWGRKKLIF
few	TRDJ2	TRDV1	-	TGTGCTCTTGGGGAACTTCCTTTTTTGGCTAAAGGCGCACAACTCTTCTTT	CALGELPFLAKGAQLFF
-	TRDJ1	TRDV3	-	TGTGCCTTCCCCGGCCCCTACTGGAGTACCCCCCACACCGATAAACTCATCTTT	CAFPGPYWSTPHTDKLIF